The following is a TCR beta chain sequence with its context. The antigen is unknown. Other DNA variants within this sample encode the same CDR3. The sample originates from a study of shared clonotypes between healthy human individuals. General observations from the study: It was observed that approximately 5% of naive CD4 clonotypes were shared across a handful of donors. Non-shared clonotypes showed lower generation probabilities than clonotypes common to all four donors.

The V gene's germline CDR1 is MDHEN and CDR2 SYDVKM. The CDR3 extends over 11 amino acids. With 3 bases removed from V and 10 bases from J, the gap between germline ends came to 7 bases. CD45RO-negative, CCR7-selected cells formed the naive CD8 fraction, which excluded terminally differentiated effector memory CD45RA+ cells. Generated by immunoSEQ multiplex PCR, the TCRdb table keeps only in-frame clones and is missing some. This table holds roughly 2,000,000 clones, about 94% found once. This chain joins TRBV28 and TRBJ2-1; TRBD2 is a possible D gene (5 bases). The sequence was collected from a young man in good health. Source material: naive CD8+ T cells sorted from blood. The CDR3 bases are TGTGCCAGCAGTTTCTCGGGGGAGCAGTTCTTC. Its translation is CASSFSGEQFF.